This T cell receptor beta chain was captured by sequencing in a study of blood T cell repertoires in COVID-19. The trim removed 4 bases at V and 5 bases at J, leaving 2 bases unmatched. Germline values: CDR1 SGHRS, CDR2 YFSETQ. There are 13 residues in the CDR3. Sequenced by immunoSEQ multiplex PCR; TCRdb stores in-frame clones only, minus some. This sample yields more than 200,000 clones, of which more than 75% are seen a single time; approximately 10% belongs to the top ten. The rearrangement joins TRBV5-1 to TRBJ1-2; 10 bases line up with TRBD1. The source of this sequence is a man aged 45-65 years with COVID-19, enrolled during active disease. Specimen: peripheral blood. The CDR3 sequence: CASSRDRGYGYTF. The CDR3 DNA follows: TGCGCCAGCAGCCGGGACAGGGGTTATGGCTACACCTTC.